Described below is a single T cell receptor beta chain sequence and its context. This sample stems from a study of shared clonotypes between healthy human individuals. The CDR3 is 15 amino acids. Germline-derived CDR1 and CDR2 are SGHRS and YFSETQ. Trimming cost V 0 bases and J 0 bases, with 6 bases left between them. The assay was immunoSEQ multiplex PCR, and TCRdb's table has in-frame clones only and misses some. Of 470,000 or so clones in the sample, 70% to 85% were seen once. The source of this sequence is a woman aged 40 to 49 in good health. Some clones in this sample may be carry-over from other donors' samples. The sample taken for sequencing was PBMCs. This rearrangement joins TRBV5-1 to TRBJ1-4; D is uncertain. CDR3 nucleotides: TGCGCCAGCAGCTTGGTCGGGTCAACTAATGAAAAACTGTTTTTT. Its translation: CASSLVGSTNEKLFF.